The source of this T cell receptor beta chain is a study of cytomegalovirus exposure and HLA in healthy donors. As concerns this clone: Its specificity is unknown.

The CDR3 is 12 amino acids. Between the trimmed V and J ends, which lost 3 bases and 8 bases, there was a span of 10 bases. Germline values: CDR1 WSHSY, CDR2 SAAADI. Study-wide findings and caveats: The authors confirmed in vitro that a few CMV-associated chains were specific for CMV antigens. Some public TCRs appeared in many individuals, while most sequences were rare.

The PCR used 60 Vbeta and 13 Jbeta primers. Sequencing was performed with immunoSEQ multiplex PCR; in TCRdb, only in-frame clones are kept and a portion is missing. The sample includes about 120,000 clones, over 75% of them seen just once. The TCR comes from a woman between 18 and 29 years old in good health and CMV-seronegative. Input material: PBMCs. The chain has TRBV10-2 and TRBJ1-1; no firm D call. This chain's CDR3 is CASSDPTPEAFF. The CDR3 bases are TGCGCCAGCAGTGACCCAACACCCGAAGCTTTCTTT.